The text below deals with one TCR beta chain. Trimming removed 8 bases from V and 3 bases from J, with 11 bases in between. This CDR3 contains 12 residues. Germline values: CDR1 SNHLY, CDR2 FYNNEI. Profiling relied on immunoSEQ multiplex PCR, and the TCRdb table lists in-frame clones only, not all of them. The data show about 35,000 clones, more than 75% seen once. This record comes from a study of T cell responses to AZD1222 COVID-19 vaccine. The source of this sequence is an adult who received the AZD1222 COVID-19 vaccine. Specimen: peripheral blood, collected 28 days after the second AZD1222 dose. The chain carries TRBV2 and TRBJ2-7, with D tentatively TRBD1 or TRBD2 (5 bases each). CDR3 nucleotides: TGTGCCAGCGGGGACGGATTCTACGAGCAGTACTTC. Its translation is CASGDGFYEQYF.